The clone carrying this T cell receptor (beta chain) has more than one count but fewer than ten. The data stem from a study of naive and memory T cell subsets. Two oligonucleotides, mixed equimolar, formed the beta constant-region primer covering TRBC1 and TRBC2. TCRdb ran MiXCR on the UMI-ligation and nested PCR reads and lists one entry per CDR3 protein. The data contain about 85,000 distinct CDR3 sequences, approximately 14% of them singletons. The source of this sequence is a human donor in good health. Sequenced input: central memory CD4+ T cells from blood.

The CDR3 DNA reads as TGTGCCACCAGTGATCCACAGGGGGCTGGGGCCAACGTCCTGACTTTC. It yields the protein CATSDPQGAGANVLTF. The rearrangement joins TRBV24-1 to TRBJ2-6, with 8 bases that match TRBD1. The CDR3 contains 16 residues. V dropped 3 bases and J dropped 2; count of bases not matched to a gene: 2. CDR1 and CDR2 from the germline V gene are KGHDR and SFDVKD.